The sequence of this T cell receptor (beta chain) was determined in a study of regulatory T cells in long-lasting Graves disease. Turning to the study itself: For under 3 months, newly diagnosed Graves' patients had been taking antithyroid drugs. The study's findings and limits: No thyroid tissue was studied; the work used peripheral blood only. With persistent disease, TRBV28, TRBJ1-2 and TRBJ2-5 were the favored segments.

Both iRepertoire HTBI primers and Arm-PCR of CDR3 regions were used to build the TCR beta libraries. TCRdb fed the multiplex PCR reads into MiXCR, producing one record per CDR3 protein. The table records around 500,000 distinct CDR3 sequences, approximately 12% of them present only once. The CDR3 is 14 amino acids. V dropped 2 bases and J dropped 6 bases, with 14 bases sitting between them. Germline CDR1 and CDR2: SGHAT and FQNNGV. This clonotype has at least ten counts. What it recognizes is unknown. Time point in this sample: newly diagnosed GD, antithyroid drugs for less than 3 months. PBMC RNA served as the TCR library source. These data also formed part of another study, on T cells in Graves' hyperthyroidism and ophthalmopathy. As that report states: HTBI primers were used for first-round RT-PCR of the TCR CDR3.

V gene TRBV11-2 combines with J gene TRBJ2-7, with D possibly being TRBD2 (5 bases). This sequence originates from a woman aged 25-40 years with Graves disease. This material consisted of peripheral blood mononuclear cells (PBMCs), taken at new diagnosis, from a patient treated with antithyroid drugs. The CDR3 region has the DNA TGTGCCAGCAGCTTAAGTGAGGGCGCGTTCGAGCAGTACTTC. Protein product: CASSLSEGAFEQYF.